The clone carrying this T cell receptor beta chain was found many times. What it binds is unknown. CDR3 size: 13 residues. Germline CDR1 and CDR2: SGHTA and FQGNSA. The V end was cut by 5 bases, the J end by 0 bases, with 5 bases between. Individual cDNA molecules received unique molecular identifiers in the library. TCRdb re-called the RACE reads with MiXCR, one entry per CDR3 protein. The table lists under 300,000 distinct CDR3 sequences, about 9.4% of them singletons, with 2% to 2.5% in the top ten. This record belongs to a study of human T cells and chemical hapten exposure. Across the whole study: Across its roughly 23 weeks, the study gave patients weekly diphenylcyclopropenone doses to the scalp. General observations from the study: PT1 expanded TCR numbers rose with patch test score. Healthy individuals' immune responses may differ from those of donors, who had alopecia.

As to time point: pre-sensitization, week 0. Treatment defined: therapeutic diphenylcyclopropenone sensitization with weekly scalp DPC. The material was whole blood, obtained in connection with sensitization to the hapten diphenylcyclopropenone (DPC). The V call is TRBV7-2, the J call TRBJ1-5; D is unclear. The TCR originated in a woman between 35 and 50 years old with alopecia areata. Some clones in this sample may be carry-over from other donors' samples. CDR3 in amino acids: CASSEHSNQPQHF. In nucleotides, the CDR3 is TGTGCCAGCAGCGAGCATAGCAATCAGCCCCAGCATTTT.